These 28 T cell receptor beta chains share one sample of origin, sequenced in a study of blood T cells in healthy people across ages. A second PCR, run for about 7 to 11 cycles, used a sample-barcoded 5' primer plus a J-beta primer mix. One entry per CDR3 protein results from TCRdb running MiXCR on the 5' RACE reads. The data show 1,100,000 or so distinct CDR3 sequences, less than 50% seen once. The material sequenced was blood. All receptors derive from a woman in her fifties or sixties in good health.

This clonotype was seen at least ten times. The rearrangement links TRBV5-1 to TRBJ2-1; possible D gene TRBD2, 6 bases. Trimming removed 0 bases at V and 7 bases at J, with 11 bases between. This CDR3 comprises 14 residues. Germline CDR1 SGHRS, CDR2 YFSETQ. CDR3 loop: CASSLAGEGNEQFF. The CDR3 coding sequence is TGCGCCAGCAGCTTGGCGGGAGAGGGGAATGAGCAGTTCTTC.

This clonotype was counted only a few times. The J gene is TRBJ2-1, the V gene TRBV9, with D tentatively TRBD1 (5 bases). V was pared by 0 bases and J by 6 bases, with 7 bases between. The CDR3 covers 13 residues. Germline V gene sequence: CDR1 SGDLS, CDR2 YYNGEE. For the CDR3, the DNA is TGTGCCAGCAGCGTAGGACAGCTCAATGAGCAGTTCTTC. It yields the protein CASSVGQLNEQFF.

The rearrangement uses TRBV5-1 and TRBJ2-5; weak D call: TRBD2 (7 bases). Trimming removed 5 bases at V and 2 bases at J, with 16 bases between. The CDR3 loop spans 15 amino acids. The germline CDR1 and CDR2 sequences are SGHRS and YFSETQ. The CDR3 nucleotides read TGCGCCAGCAGTCGGGGGGCCCCATATCAAGAGACCCAGTACTTC. Protein sequence: CASSRGAPYQETQYF.

J is TRBJ2-5 and V is TRBV6-5, with D possibly matching TRBD2 (5 bases). The germline V gene encodes CDR1 MNHEY and CDR2 SVGAGI. The CDR3 is 15 residues long. V lost 0 bases to trimming and J lost 5 bases, with 13 bases between them. The CDR3 reads CASSYSPGEWETQYF. In nucleotides, the CDR3 is TGTGCCAGCAGTTACTCGCCTGGGGAGTGGGAGACCCAGTACTTC.

The chain employs TRBV6-2 or TRBV6-3 and TRBJ2-3; a possible D gene is TRBD2 (6 bases). Deletions cut 7 bases from V and 1 base from J, with 21 bases between. Germline lookup yields CDR1 MNHEY and CDR2 SVGEGT. CDR3 length: 17 residues. CDR3 sequence reads: CASTHDGVSGRTDTQYF. The CDR3 DNA follows: TGTGCCAGCACCCACGACGGGGTTAGCGGACGCACAGATACGCAGTATTTT.

V and J are TRBV19 and TRBJ2-5; the D is unclear. Germline V gene data show CDR1 as LNHDA and CDR2 as SQIVND (reference sequence). Trimming removed 2 bases from V and 5 bases from J, with 3 bases in between. CDR3 length equals 11 residues. The chain's CDR3 is CASSIFETQYF. DNA of the CDR3: TGTGCCAGTAGTATATTTGAGACCCAGTACTTC.

The genes are TRBV6-4 and TRBJ2-1; possibly TRBD1 for D (7 bases). V lost 2 bases to trimming and J lost 3 bases, with 11 bases between them. The CDR3 is 15 amino acids. Germline-derived CDR1 and CDR2 are MRHNA and SNTAGT. DNA for the CDR3: TGTGCCAGCAGTGACCAGGGGGGCCTCTACAATGAGCAGTTCTTC. It is translated as CASSDQGGLYNEQFF.

The chain carries TRBV6-5 and TRBJ1-2; D is undetermined. Germline V gene data show CDR1 as MNHEY and CDR2 as SVGAGI. The CDR3 is 12 amino acids. Trimming took off 6 bases at V and 6 bases at J, with 11 bases between the two ends. The CDR3 DNA reads as TGTGCCAGCAGGGGCGGAGGGCATGGCTACACCTTC. Protein sequence: CASRGGGHGYTF.

The rearrangement links TRBV15 to TRBJ2-3; D remains unclear. The CDR3 length is 14 residues. Trimming removed 1 base at V and 3 bases at J, with 8 bases between. Germline CDR1 is LNHNV and CDR2 is YYDKDF (reference sequence). The CDR3 bases are TGTGCCACCAGCAGAGCCTCACGGACAGATACGCAGTATTTT. It yields the protein CATSRASRTDTQYF.

Remarks on this clonotype: A much larger clonotype is one base distant, so this may be a read error. This chain connects TRBV3-1 to TRBJ2-7; no clear D gene. V dropped 0 bases and J dropped 6 bases, with 3 bases sitting between them. CDR3 length: 11 residues. Looked up from germline, CDR1 is LGHDT and CDR2 is YNNKEL (reference sequence). The CDR3 is CASSQEAEQYF. The CDR3, as DNA: TGTGCCAGCAGCCAAGAGGCCGAGCAGTACTTC.

V usage is TRBV20-1 and J usage is TRBJ2-7; TRBD1 is a possible D gene (5 bases). Deletions cut 6 bases from V and 2 bases from J, with 14 bases between. There are 13 residues in the CDR3. Germline CDR1 DFQATT, CDR2 SNEGSKA (reference sequence). The CDR3 region has the DNA TGCAGTGCCCCCTCGGCAGGGCCCTACGAGCAGTACTTC. It translates to CSAPSAGPYEQYF.

This clonotype was found a few times. The chain combines TRBV11-2 with TRBJ2-5; D perhaps matches TRBD1 (7 bases). CDR1 and CDR2 from the germline V gene are SGHAT and FQNNGV. The CDR3 has 14 amino acids. The V and J ends lost 5 bases and 2 bases respectively, with 12 bases between them. The CDR3 DNA reads TGTGCCAGCAGCGCGGGACAGCCACAAGAGACCCAGTACTTC. Translation: CASSAGQPQETQYF.

The chain carries TRBV7-3 and TRBJ2-3; 8 bases map to TRBD2. The J segment lost 3 bases and the V segment lost 5 bases, leaving 10 bases of the junction unmatched. There are 16 residues in the CDR3. Looked up from germline, CDR1 is SGHTA and CDR2 is FQGTGA. This CDR3 is CASSPGSGLVTDTQYF. The CDR3 coding sequence is TGTGCCAGCAGCCCGGGTTCGGGACTAGTAACAGATACGCAGTATTTT.

The chain links TRBV2 to TRBJ2-3; TRBD2 agrees at 7 bases. Germline values: CDR1 SNHLY, CDR2 FYNNEI. Trimming at V came to 5 bases and at J to 5 bases, leaving 16 bases not matched to a gene. The length of the CDR3 is 17 residues. The CDR3 loop reads CASSRGLADPALDTQYF. CDR3 sequence (DNA): TGTGCCAGCAGTCGGGGCCTAGCGGACCCAGCCTTAGATACGCAGTATTTT.

The chain has TRBV5-6 and TRBJ1-1, with D uncertain. The CDR3 loop spans 14 amino acids. Germline CDR1 SGHDT, CDR2 YYEEEE. Trimming removed 2 bases at V and 4 bases at J, with 12 bases between. In DNA, the CDR3 is TGTGCCAGCAGCTTCGGGTCGACGGGCACTGAAGCTTTCTTT. Its protein product is CASSFGSTGTEAFF.

A single count supports this clonotype. The chain couples TRBV29-1 to TRBJ1-2; weak D call: TRBD1 (5 bases). V lost 4 bases to trimming and J lost 7 bases, with 13 bases between them. The CDR3 has 12 residues. Germline assignment: CDR1 SQVTM and CDR2 ANQGSEA. The CDR3 sequence is CSVAPGQRGYTF. CDR3 coding DNA: TGCAGCGTTGCCCCAGGGCAACGTGGCTACACCTTC.

The genes are TRBV30 and TRBJ1-2; D possibly corresponds to TRBD1 (6 bases). The CDR3 runs 15 residues. The V end lost 1 base, the J end lost 1 base, and 13 bases lay between the germline ends. Germline V gene lookup returns CDR1 GTSNPN and CDR2 SVGIG (reference sequence). CDR3 coding DNA: TGTGCCTGGAGTGGAGGGGCAGGGGATAACTATGGCTACACCTTC. Its protein product is CAWSGGAGDNYGYTF.

In regard to this clonotype: At one end the junction does not follow the germline gene, possibly because of a read error. This chain connects TRBV10-2 to TRBJ1-1; possible D gene TRBD1, 5 bases. This CDR3 has 13 amino acids. From germline, CDR1 is WSHSY and CDR2 SAAADI. The CDR3 sequence: CASSEGRGAEAFF. The CDR3 region has the DNA TGCGCCAGCAGTGAGGGTAGGGGCGCTGAGGCTTTCTTT.

The chain has TRBV7-8 and TRBJ2-5; 9 bases line up with TRBD1. The length of the CDR3 is 15 residues. The germline CDR1 and CDR2 sequences are SGHVS and FQNEAQ. V was pared by 4 bases and J by 4 bases, with 7 bases of the junction left unmatched. CDR3 sequence: CASSSRTGERETQYF. CDR3 in DNA: TGTGCCAGCAGCTCCCGGACAGGGGAGAGAGAGACCCAGTACTTC.

The genes are TRBV7-9 and TRBJ2-1; 7 bases align to TRBD2. This CDR3 spans 18 amino acids. J lost 5 bases, V lost 0 bases, and 13 bases had no gene match. The germline V gene encodes CDR1 SEHNR and CDR2 FQNEAQ (reference sequence). In DNA, the CDR3 is TGTGCCAGCAGCTTAGCTCCTAGCGGCCTGGGGCTAAACAATGAGCAGTTCTTC. The encoded protein is CASSLAPSGLGLNNEQFF.

This clonotype was counted many times. This rearrangement joins TRBV29-1 to TRBJ2-1; TRBD2 matches 10 bases. CDR3 length: 14 amino acids. Germline CDR1 and CDR2: SQVTM and ANQGSEA. The junction had 6 bases not matched to a gene; V was cut back by 3 bases and J by 7 bases. The CDR3 protein is CSVELAGVGNEQFF. Here the CDR3 DNA reads TGCAGCGTTGAGCTAGCGGGAGTAGGTAATGAGCAGTTCTTC.

The chain joins TRBV20-1 to TRBJ2-7, with D unresolved. Germline V gene sequence: CDR1 DFQATT, CDR2 SNEGSKA (reference sequence). V was cut by 6 bases and J by 0 bases, with 12 bases left in between. The CDR3 length is 13 residues. CDR3 nucleotides: TGCAGTGCGTGCTCTAGGGACTCCTACGAGCAGTACTTC. This encodes CSACSRDSYEQYF.

This clonotype showed up just a few times. This chain uses TRBV11-2 with TRBJ2-1; no clear D gene. With 3 bases removed from V and 8 bases from J, the gap between germline ends came to 11 bases. CDR3 length: 13 residues. From germline, CDR1 is SGHAT and CDR2 FQNNGV. Here the CDR3 reads CASSFGPSDEQFF. In DNA form, the CDR3 reads TGTGCCAGCAGCTTCGGGCCTAGTGATGAGCAGTTCTTC.

The chain is built from TRBV27 and TRBJ2-3; 10 bases line up with TRBD2. CDR1 MNHEY and CDR2 SMNVEV come from the germline V gene (reference sequence). This CDR3 region has 16 residues. The V and J ends lost 2 bases and 6 bases, in that order; junction bases with no gene match: 8. The CDR3 loop is CASSLAVASGSDTQYF. The CDR3 DNA is TGTGCCAGCAGTTTAGCCGTGGCTAGCGGGAGCGATACGCAGTATTTT.

A single count supports this clonotype. This may arise from a read error, as a much more abundant clone is one base away. The chain links TRBV28 to TRBJ1-1; D is unresolved. V was cut by 8 bases and J by 3 bases, with 16 bases left in between. The CDR3 runs to 14 residues. From germline, CDR1 is MDHEN and CDR2 SYDVKM. The CDR3 region has the DNA TGTGCCAGCGGGCTACATGGTATGGACACTGAAGCTTTCTTT. It yields the protein CASGLHGMDTEAFF. The full variable domain, completed using reference TRBV28 and TRBJ1-1, is DVKVTQSSRYLVKRTGEKVFLECVQDMDHENMFWYRQDPGLGLRLIYFSYDVKMKEKGDIPEGYSVSREKKERFSLILESASTNQTSMYLCASGLHGMDTEAFFGQGTRLTVV.

This clonotype came up once. This chain connects TRBV5-1 to TRBJ1-2; D is undetermined. Trimming removed 3 bases from V and 0 bases from J, with 15 bases in between. The CDR3 length is 16 residues. The germline V gene has CDR1 SGHRS and CDR2 YFSETQ. This CDR3 reads CASSYTTGPPNYGYTF. The CDR3 nucleotides read TGCGCCAGCAGCTACACCACCGGGCCCCCTAACTATGGCTACACCTTC.

The chain has TRBV3-1 and TRBJ1-1, with 8 bases identical to TRBD1. The junction had 18 bases not matched to a gene; V was cut back by 1 base and J by 5 bases. CDR1 and CDR2 (germline): LGHDT, YNNKEL (reference sequence). The CDR3 runs 19 residues. This CDR3 reads CASSQGWRTGLYLRTEAFF. CDR3 nucleotides: TGTGCCAGCAGCCAAGGATGGAGGACAGGGCTTTACCTACGGACTGAAGCTTTCTTT. Full variable domain (rest looked up from reference TRBV3-1 and TRBJ1-1): DTAVSQTPKYLVTQMGNDKSIKCEQNLGHDTMYWYKQDSKKFLKIMFSYNNKELIINETVPNRFSPKSPDKAHLNLHINSLELGDSAVYFCASSQGWRTGLYLRTEAFFGQGTRLTVV.

Only a few counts were recorded for this clonotype. The chain couples TRBV12-5 to TRBJ2-7; TRBD2 matches at 10 bases. Germline V gene sequence: CDR1 LGHNT, CDR2 FRNRAP. The length of the CDR3 is 13 residues. The DNA for the CDR3 is TGTGGGGGGGAAAAGCGGGAGGGCTACGAGCAGTACTTC. Protein: CGGEKREGYEQYF.